These T cell receptor beta chains were read from a single sample in a study of T-cell memory formation after mild COVID-19. TCRdb analysed the 5' RACE reads with MiXCR anew, one entry per CDR3 protein. The sample yields about 33,000 distinct CDR3 sequences, roughly 21% seen once. The sequencing input was PBMCs or a T cell subset sorted from them (not recorded which). Receptor source: an adult who had mild COVID-19 (a few samples of this study predate the infection). Cell type and time point are not known. CDR3s include the opening cysteine and the closing phenylalanine or tryptophan. The D gene is left open where the match is weak. A clone size is listed for some rows: how often the clone was seen (once, few, many), or a class if it is expanded.

TRBV7-8	TRBJ1-4	many	-	CASSLSAGWDEKLFF	TGTGCCAGCAGCTTATCCGCAGGGTGGGATGAAAAACTGTTTTTT
TRBV10-3	TRBJ1-1	many	-	CAIRTYREGTEAFF	TGTGCCATCAGGACCTACAGGGAGGGCACTGAAGCTTTCTTT
TRBV9	TRBJ2-1	-	-	CASSVDGSPDEQFF	TGTGCCAGCAGCGTAGATGGCTCGCCGGATGAGCAGTTCTTC
TRBV7-2	TRBJ2-5	many	-	CASSLAGLGETQYF	TGTGCCAGCAGCTTAGCCGGGTTGGGAGAGACCCAGTACTTC
TRBV5-1	TRBJ2-2	many	-	CASSVGDTGELFF	TGCGCCAGCAGCGTAGGAGACACCGGGGAGCTGTTTTTT
TRBV4-2	TRBJ2-7	many	-	CAGEKGQPRFYEQYF	TGTGCAGGCGAGAAGGGACAACCGAGGTTCTACGAGCAGTACTTC
TRBV15	TRBJ2-1	many	-	CATSREEGAWGDEQFF	TGTGCCACCAGCAGAGAGGAGGGCGCGTGGGGAGATGAGCAGTTCTTC
TRBV19	TRBJ1-2	few	-	CASRFEGAALYGYTF	TGTGCCAGTAGATTCGAAGGTGCAGCTCTTTATGGCTACACCTTC
TRBV6-5	TRBJ2-7	many	-	CASSAPGRASEQYF	TGTGCCAGCAGTGCCCCTGGCCGCGCCAGCGAGCAGTACTTC
TRBV20-1	TRBJ2-1	many	TRBD2	CSASNRAGGSYNEQFF	TGCAGTGCTAGTAATAGAGCGGGAGGGTCCTACAATGAGCAGTTCTTC
TRBV7-9	TRBJ2-3	many	TRBD1	CASSPGQGADTQYF	TGTGCCAGCAGCCCGGGACAGGGGGCAGATACGCAGTATTTT
TRBV7-9	TRBJ2-6	few	-	CASSMGANVLTF	TGTGCCAGTTCCATGGGGGCCAACGTCCTGACTTTC
TRBV12-3/TRBV12-4	TRBJ1-1	many	-	CASSLALVEAFF	TGTGCCAGCAGTTTAGCGCTGGTTGAAGCTTTCTTT
TRBV12-3/TRBV12-4	TRBJ1-2	many	-	CASSPGRGATTGAF	TGTGCCAGCAGCCCCGGCAGGGGAGCTACAACGGGCGCCTTC
TRBV4-2	TRBJ1-1	many	TRBD1	CASSQEILGQGAKAFF	TGTGCCAGCAGCCAAGAGATTCTGGGACAGGGGGCGAAAGCTTTCTTT
TRBV12-3/TRBV12-4	TRBJ1-5	many	TRBD1	CASNRAGTGARFGGNQPQHF	TGTGCCAGCAACCGTGCCGGGACAGGGGCTAGGTTTGGAGGGAATCAGCCCCAGCATTTT
TRBV20-1	TRBJ2-1	many	-	CSASLQGGYNEQFF	TGCAGTGCTAGTTTACAGGGAGGGTACAATGAGCAGTTCTTC
TRBV5-1	TRBJ2-1	many	TRBD2	CASSLASGSSYNEQFF	TGCGCCAGCAGCTTGGCCAGCGGGAGCTCCTACAATGAGCAGTTCTTC
TRBV7-3	TRBJ2-1	many	-	CASSSKPYSGGYNEQFF	TGTGCCAGCAGCTCTAAACCCTACAGCGGTGGATACAATGAGCAGTTCTTC
TRBV7-2	TRBJ2-7	many	-	CASSSGPGIAYEQYF	TGTGCCAGCAGCTCCGGACCCGGGATTGCCTACGAGCAGTACTTC
TRBV20-1	TRBJ1-2	-	-	CSARDPITGERGYTF	TGCAGTGCTAGAGATCCTATAACAGGAGAAAGGGGCTACACCTTC
TRBV4-2	TRBJ1-5	many	-	CASSQDYRQGSRNQPQHF	TGTGCCAGCAGCCAAGACTATAGGCAAGGGTCCCGCAATCAGCCCCAGCATTTT
TRBV5-8	TRBJ1-2	-	TRBD1	CASSRLRTGSANYGYTF	TGTGCCAGCAGCAGGCTACGGACAGGGTCGGCTAACTATGGCTACACCTTC
TRBV7-7	TRBJ2-1	-	TRBD1	CASSSILGTGSYNEQFF	TGTGCCAGCAGCTCCATTCTCGGGACAGGGAGCTACAATGAGCAGTTCTTC
TRBV7-6	TRBJ2-6	many	-	CASSYGSTGANVLTF	TGTGCCAGCAGCTACGGGTCTACTGGGGCCAACGTCCTGACTTTC
TRBV20-1	TRBJ1-1	many	-	CSAREGVRDRAFF	TGCAGTGCTAGAGAGGGAGTCCGGGACCGGGCTTTCTTT
TRBV12-3/TRBV12-4	TRBJ2-3	many	-	CASRPPGHSTDTQYF	TGTGCCAGCAGGCCTCCGGGACACTCAACAGATACGCAGTATTTT
TRBV12-3/TRBV12-4	TRBJ2-4	many	-	CASSLVGRSIQYF	TGTGCCAGCAGTTTGGTAGGGAGAAGCATTCAGTACTTC
TRBV5-1	TRBJ2-1	few	TRBD2	CASSQGLAGFNEQFF	TGCGCCAGCAGCCAGGGACTAGCGGGATTTAATGAGCAGTTCTTC
TRBV24-1	TRBJ2-1	many	-	CATSEGGTHNEQFF	TGTGCCACCAGTGAAGGAGGCACGCACAATGAGCAGTTCTTC
TRBV28	TRBJ2-2	few	TRBD1	CASRTIPGQDTNTGELFF	TGTGCCAGCAGAACTATTCCCGGACAGGACACGAACACCGGGGAGCTGTTTTTT
TRBV29-1	TRBJ1-1	many	TRBD1	CSAIQGALAEAFF	TGCAGCGCAATACAGGGGGCGCTTGCTGAAGCTTTCTTT
TRBV4-2	TRBJ1-6	many	TRBD1	CASSERTGRNSPLHF	TGTGCCAGCAGCGAAAGGACAGGCCGTAATTCACCCCTCCACTTT
TRBV25-1	TRBJ1-3	many	-	CASSESMDLGNTIYF	TGTGCCAGCAGTGAATCGATGGACCTGGGAAACACCATATATTTT
TRBV19	TRBJ1-2	many	-	CASSIDGNGANYF	TGTGCCAGTAGTATAGATGGTAATGGGGCCAACTACTTC
TRBV7-3	TRBJ1-1	many	-	CASSNNGGTEAFF	TGTGCCAGCAGCAACAATGGTGGGACTGAAGCTTTCTTT
TRBV28	TRBJ1-5	-	-	CASSPRDGDNQPQHF	TGTGCCAGCAGCCCCCGGGACGGCGACAATCAGCCCCAGCATTTT
TRBV15	TRBJ2-1	-	-	CATSSGRLESYNEQFF	TGTGCCACCAGCAGCGGAAGACTAGAGTCCTACAATGAGCAGTTCTTC
TRBV20-1	TRBJ2-7	many	TRBD2	CSARGPPSGRGGEQYF	TGCAGTGCTAGAGGACCCCCTAGCGGGAGGGGGGGCGAGCAGTACTTC
TRBV12-3/TRBV12-4	TRBJ1-2	many	TRBD1	CASRATGLGYGYTF	TGTGCCAGCAGGGCGACAGGGCTAGGCTATGGCTACACCTTC
TRBV12-3/TRBV12-4	TRBJ1-2	many	-	CASSLQQNYGYTF	TGTGCCAGCAGTTTACAACAGAACTATGGCTACACCTTC
TRBV5-4	TRBJ2-5	many	TRBD1	CASSLEAPGTGLETQYF	TGTGCCAGCAGCTTGGAGGCTCCAGGGACAGGGTTGGAGACCCAGTACTTC
TRBV11-2	TRBJ2-1	many	-	CASSSTPWRGRF	TGTGCCAGCAGCTCGACCCCGTGGAGGGGCCGATTC
TRBV6-2/TRBV6-3	TRBJ2-4	many	TRBD2	CASRGGLALSHPRNIQYF	TGTGCCAGCAGAGGCGGACTAGCGCTGTCTCACCCCAGGAACATTCAGTACTTC
TRBV18	TRBJ2-5	many	TRBD1	CASSTRTGSETQYF	TGTGCCAGCTCAACACGGACAGGGAGCGAGACCCAGTACTTC
TRBV9	TRBJ1-1	few	-	CASSVASRVTEAFF	TGTGCCAGCAGCGTAGCGTCAAGGGTAACTGAAGCTTTCTTT
TRBV7-9	TRBJ2-1	few	-	CASSLAGTLETYNEQFF	TGTGCCAGCAGCTTAGCCGGGACCCTTGAAACCTACAATGAGCAGTTCTTC
TRBV12-3/TRBV12-4	TRBJ2-1	many	TRBD2	CASTPGGSNEQFF	TGTGCCAGCACCCCGGGGGGGAGCAATGAGCAGTTCTTC
TRBV7-2	TRBJ2-7	-	-	CASSLSTKRDEQYF	TGTGCCAGCAGCTTATCGACCAAAAGGGACGAGCAGTACTTC
TRBV4-1	TRBJ1-5	once	TRBD1	CSSSQEQGALNQPQHF	TGCTCCAGCAGCCAAGAGCAGGGGGCTCTAAATCAGCCCCAGCATTTT
TRBV18	TRBJ2-2	many	TRBD2	CASSPTSGRPGELFF	TGTGCCAGCTCGCCCACTAGCGGGAGGCCCGGGGAGCTGTTTTTT
TRBV6-2/TRBV6-3	TRBJ1-1	many	-	CASSRPLAGTEAFF	TGTGCCAGCAGTCGCCCGCTCGCGGGGACTGAAGCTTTCTTT
TRBV27	TRBJ1-5	-	-	CASSRLNQPQHF	TGTGCCAGCAGTCGCTTAAACCAGCCCCAGCATTTT
TRBV19	TRBJ2-7	-	TRBD2	CASSAGWTSLYEQYF	TGTGCCAGTAGCGCGGGATGGACTAGCCTCTACGAGCAGTACTTC
TRBV3-1	TRBJ2-4	many	TRBD2	CASSQERLGTTDGAKNIQYF	TGTGCCAGCAGCCAAGAAAGGTTAGGGACTACCGATGGAGCCAAAAACATTCAGTACTTC
TRBV30	TRBJ1-6	many	-	CAWRADFNSPLHF	TGTGCCTGGAGGGCAGATTTTAATTCACCCCTCCACTTT
TRBV9	TRBJ1-6	-	-	CASSVAGGNSPLHF	TGTGCCAGCAGCGTAGCTGGGGGCAATTCACCCCTCCACTTT